What follows describes a single T cell receptor (beta chain). Profiling relied on immunoSEQ multiplex PCR, and the TCRdb table lists in-frame clones only, not all of them. The sample records 20,000 or so clones, 86% being singletons. The data are from a study of T cells after posttransplantation cyclophosphamide. Cyclophosphamide on days +3 and +4 followed busulfan-fludarabine conditioning and a marrow graft. The receptor was isolated from a female patient between 25 and 45 years old who received an allogeneic stem cell transplant from an unrelated donor, was CMV-positive, and had no GVHD. The graft donor may have given rise to some T cells. The input for sequencing was PBMCs, taken after allogeneic stem cell transplant with posttransplant cyclophosphamide.

Here the CDR3 DNA reads TGTGCCACCAGTCAGTACGGTTCGGGAAATAGAGAGACCCAGTACTTC. It specifies CATSQYGSGNRETQYF. The chain recombines TRBV15 with TRBJ2-5, with D possibly TRBD2 on 5 matching bases. The CDR3 has 16 amino acids. From germline, CDR1 is LNHNV and CDR2 YYDKDF (reference sequence). V lost 6 bases and J lost 4, with 21 bases in between.